This T cell receptor beta chain appears in the sequencing data of a study of a mutant IDH1 vaccine in newly diagnosed glioma. Study summary: Patients got radiotherapy, temozolomide, or both beforehand, and most got both.

Regarding time point: week 11, during vaccination. Doses of 300 ug of mutant IDH1 20-mer peptide were given with topical imiquimod. Sequencing used immunoSEQ multiplex PCR; TCRdb keeps in-frame clones, though not all of them. The repertoire includes about 40,000 clones, around 84% of them detected once, and 2% to 2.5% sits in the top ten. Points on this clone: The antigen is not known.

The trim removed 5 bases at V and 2 bases at J, leaving 2 bases unmatched. Germline V gene lookup returns CDR1 LGHNA and CDR2 YSLEER. This CDR3 contains 14 residues. The specimen comprised PBMCs, sampled from a glioma patient whose treatment included an IDH1 peptide vaccine. The TCR comes from a man aged 40-49 years with glioma. The chain couples TRBV4-3 to TRBJ2-3; 9 bases agree with TRBD2. CDR3 residues: CASSGTSHTDTQYF. As DNA, the CDR3 is TGCGCCAGCAGCGGGACTAGCCACACAGATACGCAGTATTTT.